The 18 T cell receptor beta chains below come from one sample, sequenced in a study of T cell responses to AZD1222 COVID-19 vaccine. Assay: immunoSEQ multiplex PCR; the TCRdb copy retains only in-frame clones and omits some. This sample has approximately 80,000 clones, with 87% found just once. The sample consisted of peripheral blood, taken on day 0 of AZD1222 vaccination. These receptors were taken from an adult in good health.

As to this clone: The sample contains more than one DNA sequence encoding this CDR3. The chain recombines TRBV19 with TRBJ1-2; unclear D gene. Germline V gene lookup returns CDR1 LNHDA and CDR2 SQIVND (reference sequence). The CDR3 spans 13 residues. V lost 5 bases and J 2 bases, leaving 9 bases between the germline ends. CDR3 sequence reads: CASSPTRNYGYTF. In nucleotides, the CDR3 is TGTGCCAGTAGTCCCACCAGAAACTATGGCTACACCTTC.

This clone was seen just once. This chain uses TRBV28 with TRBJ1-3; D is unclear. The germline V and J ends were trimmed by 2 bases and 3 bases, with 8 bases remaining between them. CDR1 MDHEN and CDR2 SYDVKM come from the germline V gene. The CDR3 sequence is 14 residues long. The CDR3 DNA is TGTGCCAGCAGTTTACCTGAGCATGGAAACACCATATATTTT. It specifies CASSLPEHGNTIYF.

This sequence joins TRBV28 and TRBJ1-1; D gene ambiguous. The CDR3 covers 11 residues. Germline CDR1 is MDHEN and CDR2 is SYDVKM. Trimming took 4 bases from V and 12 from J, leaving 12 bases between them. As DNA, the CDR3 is TGTGCCAGCAGTTGGGCCGGAGAAACTTTCTTT. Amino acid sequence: CASSWAGETFF.

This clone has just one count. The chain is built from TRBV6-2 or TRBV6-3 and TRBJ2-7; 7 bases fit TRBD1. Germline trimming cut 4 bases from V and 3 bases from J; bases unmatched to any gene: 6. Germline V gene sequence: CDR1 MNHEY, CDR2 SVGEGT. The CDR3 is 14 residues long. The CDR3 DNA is TGTGCCAGCAGTTTTTCGGACAGGAGCTACGAGCAGTACTTC. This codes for CASSFSDRSYEQYF.

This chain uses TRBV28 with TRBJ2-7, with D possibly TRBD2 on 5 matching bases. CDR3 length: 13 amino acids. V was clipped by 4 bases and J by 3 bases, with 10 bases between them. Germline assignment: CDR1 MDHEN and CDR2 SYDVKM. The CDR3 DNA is TGTGCCAGCAGTTCGCCTAGCAACTACGAGCAGTACTTC. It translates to CASSSPSNYEQYF.

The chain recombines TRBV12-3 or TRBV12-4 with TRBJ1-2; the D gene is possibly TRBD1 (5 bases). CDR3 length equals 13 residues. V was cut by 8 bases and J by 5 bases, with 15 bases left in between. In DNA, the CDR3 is TGTGCCAGCTCTTCGGGGCGGGGTTATGGCTACACCTTC. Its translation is CASSSGRGYGYTF.

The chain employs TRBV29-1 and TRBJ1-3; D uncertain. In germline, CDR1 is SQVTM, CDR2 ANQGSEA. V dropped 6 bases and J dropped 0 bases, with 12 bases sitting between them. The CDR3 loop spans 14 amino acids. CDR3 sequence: CSVVSGRSGNTIYF. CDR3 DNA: TGCAGCGTCGTTTCGGGCCGCTCTGGAAACACCATATATTTT.

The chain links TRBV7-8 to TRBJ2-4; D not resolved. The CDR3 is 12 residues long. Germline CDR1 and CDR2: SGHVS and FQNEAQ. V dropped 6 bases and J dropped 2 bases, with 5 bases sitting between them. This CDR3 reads CASRGSKNIQYF. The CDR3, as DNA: TGTGCCAGCAGGGGTTCCAAAAACATTCAGTACTTC.

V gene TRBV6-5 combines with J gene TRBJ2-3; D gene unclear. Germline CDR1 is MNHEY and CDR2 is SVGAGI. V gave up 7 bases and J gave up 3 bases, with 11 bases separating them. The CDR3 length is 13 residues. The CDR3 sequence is CASTRRMTDTQYF. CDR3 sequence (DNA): TGTGCCAGCACCAGGCGAATGACAGATACGCAGTATTTT.

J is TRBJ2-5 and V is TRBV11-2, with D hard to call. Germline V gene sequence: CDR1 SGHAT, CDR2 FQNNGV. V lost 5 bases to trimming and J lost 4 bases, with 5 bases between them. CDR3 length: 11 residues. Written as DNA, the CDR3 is TGTGCCAGCAGCCGCATAGAGACCCAGTACTTC. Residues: CASSRIETQYF.

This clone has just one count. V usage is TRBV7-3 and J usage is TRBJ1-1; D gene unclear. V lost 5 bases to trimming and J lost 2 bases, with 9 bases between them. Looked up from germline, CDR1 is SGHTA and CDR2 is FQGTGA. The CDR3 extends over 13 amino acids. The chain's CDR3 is CASSPRINTEAFF. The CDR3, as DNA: TGTGCCAGCAGCCCCCGCATAAACACTGAAGCTTTCTTT.

CDR3 DNA: TGTGCCACCAGCAGAGATAAGTTTTGGGGCCAGGGGAACACTGAAGCTTTCTTT. Protein sequence: CATSRDKFWGQGNTEAFF. The gene calls are TRBV15 and TRBJ1-1, with a tentative D call TRBD1 (5 bases). The CDR3 contains 18 residues. Trimming shortened V by 0 bases and J by 1 base, and 18 bases separated the two germline ends. Per germline, CDR1 LNHNV and CDR2 YYDKDF (reference sequence).

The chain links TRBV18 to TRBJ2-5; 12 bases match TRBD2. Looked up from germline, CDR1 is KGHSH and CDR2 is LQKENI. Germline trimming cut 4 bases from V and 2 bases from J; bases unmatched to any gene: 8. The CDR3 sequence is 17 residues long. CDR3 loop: CASSQASGRATQETQYF. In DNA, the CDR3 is TGTGCCAGCTCACAGGCTAGCGGGAGGGCTACTCAAGAGACCCAGTACTTC.

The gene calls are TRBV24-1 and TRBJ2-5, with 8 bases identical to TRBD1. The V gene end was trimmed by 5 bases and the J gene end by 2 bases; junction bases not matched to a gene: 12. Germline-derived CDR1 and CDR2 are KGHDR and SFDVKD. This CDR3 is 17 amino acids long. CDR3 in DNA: TGTGCCACCAGTGTCGGGCAGGGCCACAGGGGGCAAGAGACCCAGTACTTC. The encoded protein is CATSVGQGHRGQETQYF.

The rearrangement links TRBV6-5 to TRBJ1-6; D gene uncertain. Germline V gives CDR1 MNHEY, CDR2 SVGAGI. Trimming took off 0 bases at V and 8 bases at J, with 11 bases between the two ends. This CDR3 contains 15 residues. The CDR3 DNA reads TGTGCCAGCAGTTACTCGACGGGGAGTGATTCACCCCTCCACTTT. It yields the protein CASSYSTGSDSPLHF.

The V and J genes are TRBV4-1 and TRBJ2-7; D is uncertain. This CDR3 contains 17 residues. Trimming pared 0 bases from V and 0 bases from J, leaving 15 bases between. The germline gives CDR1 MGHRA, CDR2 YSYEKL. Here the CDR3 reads CASSQETITETSYEQYF. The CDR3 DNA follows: TGCGCCAGCAGCCAAGAAACCATAACAGAGACCTCCTACGAGCAGTACTTC.

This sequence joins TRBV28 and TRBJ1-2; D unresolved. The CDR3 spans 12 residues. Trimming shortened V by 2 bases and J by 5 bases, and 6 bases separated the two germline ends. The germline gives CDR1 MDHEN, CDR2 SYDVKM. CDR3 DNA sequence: TGTGCCAGCAGTTTAATGGGGTATGGCTACACCTTC. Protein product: CASSLMGYGYTF.

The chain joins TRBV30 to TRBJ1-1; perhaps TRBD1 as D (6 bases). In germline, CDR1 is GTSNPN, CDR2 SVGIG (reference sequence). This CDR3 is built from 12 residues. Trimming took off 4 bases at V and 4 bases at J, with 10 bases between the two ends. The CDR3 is CAWTGGGTEAFF. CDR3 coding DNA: TGTGCCTGGACGGGAGGGGGCACTGAAGCTTTCTTT.